The 21 T cell receptor beta chains below all came from one sample that was sequenced in a study of PD-1 blockade in classical Hodgkin lymphoma. Assay: immunoSEQ multiplex PCR; the TCRdb copy retains only in-frame clones and omits some. This sample has tens of thousands of clones, with approximately 93% found just once. The time point is: newly diagnosed, previously untreated cHL patient sample. The sequenced sample consisted of peripheral blood mononuclear cells (PBMCs). These receptors were obtained from a human donor with classical Hodgkin lymphoma.

V is TRBV10-2 and J is TRBJ2-5; D assignment may be TRBD1 or TRBD2 (5 bases each). The CDR3 extends over 14 amino acids. V lost 7 bases and J lost 0, with 12 bases in between. Germline V gene sequence: CDR1 WSHSY, CDR2 SAAADI. CDR3: CASKRGANQETQYF. CDR3 sequence (DNA): TGCGCCAGCAAGAGGGGTGCCAACCAAGAGACCCAGTACTTC.

In this sample, this clone turned up once. The chain combines TRBV2 with TRBJ1-1; D ambiguous. The CDR3 has 11 amino acids. Germline lookup yields CDR1 SNHLY and CDR2 FYNNEI. Between the trimmed V and J ends, which lost 6 bases and 10 bases, there was a span of 12 bases. The CDR3 loop is CASSDGFGAFF. In nucleotides, the CDR3 is TGTGCCAGCAGCGACGGGTTCGGAGCTTTCTTT.

The rearrangement links TRBV18 to TRBJ2-3; D gene ambiguous. Trimming stripped 3 bases from V and 6 bases from J, with 10 bases between. CDR1 is KGHSH, CDR2 LQKENI, per germline. The CDR3 covers 13 residues. The CDR3, as DNA: TGTGCCAGCTCACCTTTAGTATCCGATACGCAGTATTTT. The encoded protein is CASSPLVSDTQYF.

The rearrangement joins TRBV28 to TRBJ2-7, with TRBD1 matching 7 bases. V shed 5 bases and J 3 bases; nucleotides not matched to a gene: 10. Per the germline V gene, CDR1 is MDHEN and CDR2 is SYDVKM. This CDR3 has 15 amino acids. CDR3 sequence: CASSVGQTLFYEQYF. CDR3 in DNA: TGTGCCAGCAGTGTGGGACAGACACTATTCTACGAGCAGTACTTC.

This chain links TRBV28 with TRBJ2-2; no clear D. CDR3 length equals 13 residues. V was trimmed by 6 bases and J by 1 base, leaving 6 bases between them. CDR1 is MDHEN and CDR2 is SYDVKM in the germline V gene. The CDR3 DNA follows: TGTGCCAGCAGCCTTTTGAACACCGGGGAGCTGTTTTTT. Encoded protein: CASSLLNTGELFF.

The V and J genes are TRBV13 and TRBJ2-7; the D gene is possibly TRBD2 (7 bases). This CDR3 has 17 amino acids. The V gene's germline CDR1 is PRHDT and CDR2 FYEKMQ (reference sequence). The V end was cut by 0 bases, the J end by 3 bases, with 18 bases between. In DNA, the CDR3 is TGTGCCAGCAGCTTAGGAGACGCTAAGCGGGACATCTACGAGCAGTACTTC. As protein: CASSLGDAKRDIYEQYF.

The CDR3 region is CASSSLFGRTDTQYF. In DNA, the CDR3 is TGTGCCAGCAGCTCCCTATTCGGACGGACGGATACGCAGTATTTT. V usage is TRBV25-1 and J usage is TRBJ2-3; D ambiguous. This CDR3 has 15 amino acids. CDR1 and CDR2 from the germline V gene are MGHDK and SYGVNS. The V gene lost 6 bases and the J gene lost 6 bases, with 19 bases spanning the gap.

This chain uses TRBV5-6 with TRBJ1-1; D is uncertain. Trimming took 3 bases from V and 4 from J, leaving 13 bases between them. CDR3 size: 14 residues. Germline CDR1 and CDR2: SGHDT and YYEEEE. The CDR3, as DNA: TGTGCCAGCAGCTCGACATCGGCTTCCACTGAAGCTTTCTTT. Translating it yields CASSSTSASTEAFF. Full variable domain (remainder filled in from reference TRBV5-6 and TRBJ1-1): DAGVTQSPTHLIKTRGQQVTLRCSPKSGHDTVSWYQQALGQGPQFIFQYYEEEERQRGNFPDRFSGHQFPNYSSELNVNALLLGDSALYLCASSSTSASTEAFFGQGTRLTVV.

V usage is TRBV28 and J usage is TRBJ2-5; the match to TRBD1 covers 7 bases. The CDR3 runs to 13 residues. Germline CDR1 MDHEN, CDR2 SYDVKM. Trimming took 5 bases from V and 4 from J; bases not matched to a gene: 4. DNA of the CDR3: TGTGCCAGCAGTCCCGGGGACAGAGAGACCCAGTACTTC. This sequence encodes CASSPGDRETQYF.

The chain links TRBV9 to TRBJ2-3; 10 bases agree with TRBD2. V shed 1 base and J 2 bases; nucleotides not matched to a gene: 4. The germline V gene has CDR1 SGDLS and CDR2 YYNGEE. The CDR3 spans 16 residues. The CDR3 DNA sequence: TGTGCCAGCAGCGTACTAGCGGGGGTTACCACAGATACGCAGTATTTT. Translated: CASSVLAGVTTDTQYF.

With respect to this clone: Distinct nucleotide sequences in the sample also encode this CDR3. The chain employs TRBV30 and TRBJ1-1; weak D call: TRBD1 (5 bases). The germline V gene has CDR1 GTSNPN and CDR2 SVGIG (reference sequence). This CDR3 is 13 amino acids long. V lost 2 bases and J lost 2, with 9 bases in between. CDR3: CAWSRGTNTEAFF. DNA of the CDR3: TGTGCCTGGAGTAGGGGCACCAACACTGAAGCTTTCTTT.

The CDR3 loop is CASSQVLAGGTQETQYF. CDR3 nucleotides: TGCGCCAGCAGCCAAGTCCTAGCGGGGGGAACACAAGAGACCCAGTACTTC. The chain is built from TRBV4-1 and TRBJ2-5; 11 bases map to TRBD2. The germline gives CDR1 MGHRA, CDR2 YSYEKL. J gave up 2 bases and V 1 base, and 6 bases lay outside the gene matches. The CDR3 spans 17 residues.

This rearrangement joins TRBV16 to TRBJ2-1; D not resolved. Trimming took 0 bases from V and 0 from J, leaving 18 bases between them. Germline CDR1 reads KGHSY; CDR2 reads FQNENV. The CDR3 totals 19 residues. The CDR3 here is CASSQSWFGYKGSYNEQFF. Here the CDR3 DNA reads TGTGCCAGCAGCCAATCGTGGTTCGGCTACAAGGGCTCCTACAATGAGCAGTTCTTC.

The chain recombines TRBV7-9 with TRBJ1-2; D not certain. Germline V gene data show CDR1 as SEHNR and CDR2 as FQNEAQ (reference sequence). The CDR3 length is 18 residues. Trimming pared 2 bases from V and 4 bases from J, leaving 23 bases between. As DNA, the CDR3 is TGTGCCAGCAGCTTACCGGATCTTTCCCGTCCGGCTCTCTATGGCTACACCTTC. This gives the protein CASSLPDLSRPALYGYTF.

The rearrangement links TRBV19 to TRBJ2-7; tentative D call: TRBD1 (5 bases). Looked up from germline, CDR1 is LNHDA and CDR2 is SQIVND (reference sequence). Trimming took 1 base from V and 0 from J, leaving 10 bases between them. The CDR3 is 15 residues long. In DNA form, the CDR3 reads TGTGCCAGTAGTATAGGGGGCAGCCGCTCCTACGAGCAGTACTTC. This sequence encodes CASSIGGSRSYEQYF.

The chain recombines TRBV7-6 with TRBJ2-6; 7 nucleotides match TRBD1. The CDR3 extends over 17 amino acids. CDR1 SGHVS and CDR2 FNYEAQ come from the germline V gene. V trimming: 1 base; J trimming: 2 bases; junction bases outside the gene matches: 5. This chain's CDR3 is CASSLGKGAPGANVLTF. The CDR3 coding sequence is TGTGCCAGCAGCTTAGGAAAGGGGGCGCCTGGGGCCAACGTCCTGACTTTC.

The gene calls are TRBV9 and TRBJ2-5, with 7 bases fitting TRBD1. J gave up 1 base and V 3 bases, and 6 bases lay outside the gene matches. Germline CDR1 is SGDLS and CDR2 is YYNGEE. The CDR3 extends over 15 amino acids. This chain's CDR3 is CASSADWDSQETQYF. Written as DNA, the CDR3 is TGTGCCAGCAGCGCTGATTGGGACAGCCAAGAGACCCAGTACTTC. Looking up the rest from reference TRBV9 and TRBJ2-5 gives the full variable domain: DSGVTQTPKHLITATGQRVTLRCSPRSGDLSVYWYQQSLDQGLQFLIQYYNGEERAKGNILERFSAQQFPDLHSELNLSSLELGDSALYFCASSADWDSQETQYFGPGTRLLVL.

The V and J genes are TRBV27 and TRBJ2-7, with a weak D call TRBD2 (6 bases). The CDR3 runs 15 residues. Germline V gene sequence: CDR1 MNHEY, CDR2 SMNVEV (reference sequence). The germline V and J ends were trimmed by 6 bases and 3 bases, with 18 bases remaining between them. CDR3 coding DNA: TGTGCCAGCAGAGAAGGCGGGTTGGGGGGCTACGAGCAGTACTTC. Encoded protein: CASREGGLGGYEQYF.

The rearrangement links TRBV6-1 to TRBJ2-5; D remains unclear. V was pared by 6 bases and J by 5 bases, with 4 bases between. CDR3 length: 10 residues. Germline V lookup: CDR1 MNHNS, CDR2 SASEGT. The CDR3 DNA sequence: TGTGCCAGCAGGCGGGAGACCCAGTACTTC. It codes for CASRRETQYF.

The CDR3 reads CASSLRTGGSYEQYF. DNA of the CDR3: TGTGCCAGCAGCCTTCGGACGGGGGGCTCCTACGAGCAGTACTTC. The chain uses TRBV7-9 and TRBJ2-7, with 7 bases lining up with TRBD2. The V gene's germline CDR1 is SEHNR and CDR2 FQNEAQ (reference sequence). The CDR3 is 15 residues long. Germline trimming cut 5 bases from V and 0 bases from J; bases unmatched to any gene: 7.

The chain has TRBV28 and TRBJ1-1, with TRBD1 matching 7 bases. Per germline, CDR1 MDHEN and CDR2 SYDVKM. The junction had 2 bases not matched to a gene; V was cut back by 1 base and J by 0 bases. The CDR3 totals 15 residues. The CDR3 sequence is CASSLSGTVNTEAFF. The CDR3 coding sequence is TGTGCCAGCAGTTTATCCGGGACAGTGAACACTGAAGCTTTCTTT.